The 5 T cell receptor beta chains reported below all come from one sample, sequenced in a study of blood T cell repertoires in COVID-19. Method: immunoSEQ multiplex PCR; TCRdb's copy keeps in-frame clones and lacks some. The profile shows 320,000 or so clones, roughly 85% of them singletons. Specimen: PBMCs or T cells enriched from blood (not recorded which). The receptors originated from a woman in her twenties or thirties who had been exposed to COVID-19.

This chain links TRBV3-1 (or the pseudogene TRBV3-2) with TRBJ1-5, with D possibly TRBD1 on 5 matching bases. Germline V gene data show CDR1 as LGHDT and CDR2 as YNNKEL (reference sequence). V lost 3 bases to trimming and J lost 2 bases, with 11 bases between them. This CDR3 spans 15 amino acids. CDR3 sequence reads: CASSQGTGGNQPQHF. The DNA of the CDR3 is TGTGCCAGCAGCCAGGGTACGGGGGGCAATCAGCCCCAGCATTTT.

V usage is TRBV11-3 and J usage is TRBJ2-7; D is ambiguous. Looked up from germline, CDR1 is SGHNT and CDR2 is YENEEA. Trimming took off 1 base at V and 3 bases at J, with 7 bases between the two ends. The CDR3 sequence is 13 residues long. DNA for the CDR3: TGTGCCAGCAGCTTAGGCCACAACTACGAGCAGTACTTC. This translates into CASSLGHNYEQYF.

The V gene is TRBV6-1, the J gene TRBJ2-4; 8 nucleotides align to TRBD1. Trimming removed 4 bases from V and 3 bases from J; junction bases left unmatched: 8. The germline V gene encodes CDR1 MNHNS and CDR2 SASEGT. This CDR3 comprises 16 residues. The CDR3 nucleotides are TGTGCCAGCAGTGGCCGACAGGGGAAGGGCAAAAACATTCAGTACTTC. It codes for CASSGRQGKGKNIQYF.

This chain connects TRBV12-3 or TRBV12-4 to TRBJ1-1; D gene uncertain. This CDR3 comprises 10 residues. With 3 bases removed from V and 13 bases from J, the gap between germline ends came to 9 bases. DNA for the CDR3: TGTGCCAGCAGTTTGAGGAAAGTTTTCTTT. Residues: CASSLRKVFF.

The chain is built from TRBV9 and TRBJ2-7; the D gene is possibly TRBD1 (5 bases). Trimming removed 4 bases from V and 1 base from J, with 9 bases in between. CDR1 and CDR2 (germline): SGDLS, YYNGEE. The CDR3 is 13 amino acids. CDR3 in amino acids: CASSPRTSYEQYF. CDR3 in DNA: TGTGCCAGCAGCCCGAGGACATCCTACGAGCAGTACTTC.